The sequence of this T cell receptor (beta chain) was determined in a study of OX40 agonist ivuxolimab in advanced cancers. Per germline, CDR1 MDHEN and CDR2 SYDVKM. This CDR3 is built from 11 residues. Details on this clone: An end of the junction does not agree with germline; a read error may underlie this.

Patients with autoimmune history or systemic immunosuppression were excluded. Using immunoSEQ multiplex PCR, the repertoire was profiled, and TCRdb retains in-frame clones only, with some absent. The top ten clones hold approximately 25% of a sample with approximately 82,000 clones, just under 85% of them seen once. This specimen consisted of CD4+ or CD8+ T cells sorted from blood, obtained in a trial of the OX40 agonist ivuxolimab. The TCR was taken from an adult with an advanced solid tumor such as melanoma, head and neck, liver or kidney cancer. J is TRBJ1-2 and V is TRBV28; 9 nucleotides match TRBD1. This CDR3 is CASRAGTGLSF. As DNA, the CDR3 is TGTGCCAGCAGGGCCGGGACAGGGTTATCCTTC.